These 14 T cell receptor beta chains were sequenced from one sample in a study of cytomegalovirus exposure and HLA in healthy donors. This PCR relied on a set of 60 Vbeta primers and 13 Jbeta primers. TCRdb's copy holds only in-frame clones and misses some; the assay was immunoSEQ multiplex PCR. The sample has roughly 120,000 clones, approximately 85% seen once. The sample taken for sequencing was PBMCs. These receptors all stem from a male donor in good health and CMV-seropositive.

This clone was counted between two and nine times. The chain recombines TRBV5-6 with TRBJ2-2, with TRBD1 matching 10 bases. The CDR3 extends over 16 amino acids. CDR1 and CDR2 (germline): SGHDT, YYEEEE. V lost 3 bases to trimming and J lost 7 bases; unmatched junction nucleotides: 9. CDR3 nucleotides: TGTGCCAGCAGCTATGACCGGGACAGGGGTTTCGGGGAGCTGTTTTTT. Its translation is CASSYDRDRGFGELFF.

The rearrangement joins TRBV7-9 to TRBJ2-7; TRBD1 agrees at 7 bases. The CDR3 sequence is 14 residues long. Trimming took 5 bases from V and 2 from J; bases not matched to a gene: 6. Germline CDR1 SEHNR, CDR2 FQNEAQ (reference sequence). The CDR3 region has the DNA TGTGCCAGCAGCACACCGACAGGGACCTACGAGCAGTACTTC. Amino acid sequence: CASSTPTGTYEQYF.

This clone is a singleton in its sample. The chain couples TRBV18 to TRBJ2-7, with 8 bases lining up with TRBD1. From germline, CDR1 is KGHSH and CDR2 LQKENI. The V gene end was trimmed by 0 bases and the J gene end by 6 bases; junction bases not matched to a gene: 7. This CDR3 spans 15 amino acids. In nucleotides, the CDR3 is TGTGCCAGCTCACCACCGGACAGGGTCGGAGGCGAGCAGTACTTC. This gives the protein CASSPPDRVGGEQYF.

The rearrangement links TRBV7-2 to TRBJ1-5, with D tentatively TRBD1 (6 bases). From germline, CDR1 is SGHTA and CDR2 FQGNSA. This CDR3 has 15 amino acids. V was trimmed by 5 bases and J by 2 bases, leaving 13 bases between them. The CDR3 DNA sequence: TGTGCCAGCAGCCTAACAGGGCTGGGCAATCAGCCCCAGCATTTT. Translated, it gives CASSLTGLGNQPQHF.

The chain joins TRBV13 to TRBJ2-7; possible D gene TRBD2, 5 bases. This CDR3 has 12 residues. Germline CDR1 and CDR2: PRHDT and FYEKMQ (reference sequence). Trimming cost V 7 bases and J 7 bases, with 14 bases left between them. DNA of the CDR3: TGTGCCAGCACCCTAAGCCCGGGGGAGCAGTACTTC. Protein product: CASTLSPGEQYF.

This chain connects TRBV27 to TRBJ2-5; 12 nucleotides align to TRBD2. CDR1 is MNHEY, CDR2 SMNVEV, per germline (reference sequence). V lost 6 bases, J lost 5 bases, and 10 bases stayed unmatched. This CDR3 is built from 16 residues. The CDR3 nucleotides read TGTGCCAGCAGCACCTCTAGCGGGAGGGCCGGGGAGACCCAGTACTTC. As protein: CASSTSSGRAGETQYF.

The chain recombines TRBV18 with TRBJ2-3; TRBD1 might be the D (6 bases). Germline V gene lookup returns CDR1 KGHSH and CDR2 LQKENI. Trimming stripped 5 bases from V and 1 base from J, with 13 bases between. This CDR3 spans 15 amino acids. The CDR3: CASSFVQGGTDTQYF. The CDR3 region has the DNA TGTGCCAGCTCATTTGTACAGGGCGGCACAGATACGCAGTATTTT.

V gene TRBV7-2 combines with J gene TRBJ2-2; 8 nucleotides align to TRBD1. Germline trimming cut 5 bases from V and 1 base from J; bases unmatched to any gene: 6. The V gene's germline CDR1 is SGHTA and CDR2 FQGNSA. The CDR3 covers 16 residues. The CDR3 region has the DNA TGTGCCAGCAGCACAGGGGGGACAGGGAACACCGGGGAGCTGTTTTTT. Amino acids: CASSTGGTGNTGELFF.

The V and J genes are TRBV12-2 and TRBJ2-7; the table assigns TRBD2, which was not confirmed against the DNA. TRBV12-2 is listed as a pseudogene. The CDR3 extends over 13 amino acids. CDR3 residues: CARLRRADNEQYF. The CDR3 DNA reads as TGTGCAAGGCTCCGGAGGGCCGACAACGAGCAGTACTTC.

The J gene is TRBJ2-3, the V gene TRBV9; D perhaps matches TRBD2 (5 bases). V was shortened by 3 bases and J by 0 bases, with 14 bases between the two germline ends. Germline CDR1 is SGDLS and CDR2 is YYNGEE. The CDR3 has 16 amino acids. DNA of the CDR3: TGTGCCAGCAGCGGATGGCGGCGGACTAGCACAGATACGCAGTATTTT. Translated, it gives CASSGWRRTSTDTQYF.

The chain recombines TRBV19 with TRBJ2-1; 8 bases align to TRBD1. The CDR3 covers 15 residues. The junction had 5 bases not matched to a gene; V was cut back by 5 bases and J by 2 bases. CDR1 is LNHDA and CDR2 is SQIVND in the germline V gene (reference sequence). The CDR3 DNA follows: TGTGCCAGTAGTGCTGGACAGGGACCCTACAATGAGCAGTTCTTC. The encoded protein is CASSAGQGPYNEQFF.

The rearrangement links TRBV5-1 to TRBJ2-5, with 14 positions matching TRBD2. The CDR3 is made up of 15 amino acids. V was clipped by 9 bases and J by 7 bases; unmatched bases: 11. Looked up from germline, CDR1 is SGHRS and CDR2 is YFSETQ. This CDR3 reads CATHSGLAGEMTQYF. In nucleotides, the CDR3 is TGCGCCACCCATTCGGGACTAGCGGGAGAGATGACCCAGTACTTC.

The rearrangement links TRBV7-9 to TRBJ2-5, with 9 bases lining up with TRBD2. The V gene's germline CDR1 is SEHNR and CDR2 FQNEAQ (reference sequence). The CDR3 is 14 residues long. With 9 bases clipped from V and 4 bases from J, the junction kept 9 bases outside the gene matches. The CDR3 here is CASDAGGPGETQYF. CDR3 bases: TGTGCCAGTGATGCGGGAGGGCCTGGAGAGACCCAGTACTTC. Complete variable domain (other parts from reference TRBV7-9 and TRBJ2-5): DTGVSQNPRHKITKRGQNVTFRCDPISEHNRLYWYRQTLGQGPEFLTYFQNEAQLEKSRLLSDRFSAERPKGSFSTLEIQRTEQGDSAMYLCASDAGGPGETQYFGPGTRLLVL.

The rearrangement uses TRBV11-3 and TRBJ2-7, with 7 bases fitting TRBD2. Germline V gene data show CDR1 as SGHNT and CDR2 as YENEEA. The V gene end was trimmed by 5 bases and the J gene end by 7 bases; junction bases not matched to a gene: 20. This CDR3 is 17 amino acids long. The DNA for the CDR3 is TGTGCCAGCAGCCGAAAATCGGGAGGCCCCTTAAGTAGGGAGCAGTACTTC. It translates to CASSRKSGGPLSREQYF.